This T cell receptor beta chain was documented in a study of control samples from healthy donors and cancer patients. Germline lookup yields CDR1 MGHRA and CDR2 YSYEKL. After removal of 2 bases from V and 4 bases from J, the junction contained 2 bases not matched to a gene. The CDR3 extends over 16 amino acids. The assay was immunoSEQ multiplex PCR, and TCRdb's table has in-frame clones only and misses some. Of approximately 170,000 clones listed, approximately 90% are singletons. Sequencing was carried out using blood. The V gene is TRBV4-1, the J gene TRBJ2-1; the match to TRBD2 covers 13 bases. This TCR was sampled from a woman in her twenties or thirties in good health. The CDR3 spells CASSQPGLAGYNEQFF. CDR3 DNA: TGCGCCAGCAGCCAACCGGGACTAGCGGGATACAATGAGCAGTTCTTC.